This TCR beta chain was captured in a study of T cell repertoires in cytomegalovirus infection. Looking at the study overall: An indication of both CMV infection and matching HLA type came from public TCR beta signatures. General study results and limits: Carriage of CMV together with the relevant HLA was identifiable through cumulative public TCR beta family frequency. Dominant in the ex vivo response were TCR beta clonotypes restricted by HLA-C and specific for CMV.

V dropped 7 bases and J dropped 7 bases, with 14 bases sitting between them. This CDR3 is built from 12 residues. TCRdb itself ran the reads through MiXCR, one entry per CDR3 protein. Of approximately 500,000 distinct CDR3 sequences in the sample, 11% were seen once. This clonotype showed up many times. Its specificity is unknown. The sample taken for sequencing was PBMCs. The receptor was isolated from a human donor in good health (CMV status not recorded). Some clones in this sample may be carry-over from other donors' samples. The chain has TRBV12-3 or TRBV12-4 and TRBJ2-7; no reliable D call. CDR3 coding DNA: TGTGCCAGCACCACGACCGTCCGAGAGCAGTACTTC. Translated: CASTTTVREQYF.